The clone carrying this T cell receptor (beta chain) has only one observation. Its antigen is unidentified. This record belongs to a study of cytomegalovirus exposure and HLA in healthy donors. Findings of the study overall: Most TCR sequences proved rare, with some public TCRs found in many donors. Reported performance of the classifier showed diagnosis of cytomegalovirus status with high specificity and sensitivity. The study recorded about 160 TCR beta chains that were cytomegalovirus-associated.

The CDR3 extends over 15 amino acids. Germline V gene data show CDR1 as SGHTA and CDR2 as FQGNSA. V lost 1 base, J lost 4 bases, and 4 bases stayed unmatched. Assay: immunoSEQ multiplex PCR; the TCRdb copy retains only in-frame clones and omits some. The sample carries about 75,000 clones, 70% to 90% recorded once. The V and J genes are TRBV7-2 and TRBJ2-3; 8 nucleotides match TRBD2. What was sequenced was PBMCs. This TCR came from a man between 25 and 39 years old in good health and CMV-seronegative. CDR3 region: CASSLVGAGADTQYF. CDR3 bases: TGTGCCAGCAGCTTAGTGGGAGCGGGAGCAGATACGCAGTATTTT.